Following are 17 T cell receptor beta chains from one sample sequenced in a study of T cell responses to AZD1222 COVID-19 vaccine. Assay used: immunoSEQ multiplex PCR; TCRdb lists only in-frame clones, some missing. The sample records roughly 110,000 clones, under 95% being singletons. The material sequenced was peripheral blood, taken 28 days after the second AZD1222 dose. These TCRs come from an adult who received the AZD1222 COVID-19 vaccine.

In DNA form, the CDR3 reads TGTGCCAGCAGCTTGGAAAGACGTAATGAAAAACTGTTTTTT. Encoded protein: CASSLERRNEKLFF. This chain connects TRBV5-6 to TRBJ1-4; D not resolved. CDR1 is SGHDT, CDR2 YYEEEE, per germline. With 0 bases removed from V and 4 bases from J, the gap between germline ends came to 7 bases. The CDR3 runs 14 residues.

V is TRBV15 and J is TRBJ2-1; 8 positions agree with TRBD2. From germline, CDR1 is LNHNV and CDR2 YYDKDF (reference sequence). Unmatched junction bases numbered 11, after V lost 1 base and J lost 9 bases. There are 16 residues in the CDR3. The CDR3 here is CATSRGLAGILGEQFF. CDR3 nucleotide sequence: TGTGCCACCAGCAGAGGGTTAGCGGGAATCTTGGGTGAGCAGTTCTTC.

The rearrangement joins TRBV28 to TRBJ1-5; no clear D gene. The CDR3 contains 14 residues. V was cut by 3 bases and J by 8 bases, with 14 bases left in between. Germline V gene sequence: CDR1 MDHEN, CDR2 SYDVKM. The CDR3 protein is CASSFGRPGEPQHF. CDR3 nucleotides: TGTGCCAGCAGTTTTGGTAGGCCCGGCGAGCCCCAGCATTTT.

This chain joins TRBV28 and TRBJ1-5; 7 nucleotides line up with TRBD1. Germline assignment: CDR1 MDHEN and CDR2 SYDVKM. J was trimmed by 0 bases and V by 8 bases; bases with no gene match: 7. There are 15 residues in the CDR3. CDR3 sequence reads: CASWEGQNSNQPQHF. In DNA form, the CDR3 reads TGTGCCAGCTGGGAGGGACAGAATAGCAATCAGCCCCAGCATTTT.

This chain links TRBV18 with TRBJ1-5; D remains ambiguous. Germline V gene lookup returns CDR1 KGHSH and CDR2 LQKENI. The V gene lost 3 bases and the J gene lost 5 bases, with 11 bases spanning the gap. This CDR3 is built from 14 residues. The DNA of the CDR3 is TGTGCCAGCTCACCCCTGGCCGCGGATCAGCCCCAGCATTTT. This sequence encodes CASSPLAADQPQHF.

The rearrangement joins TRBV5-6 to TRBJ2-7; D is possibly TRBD2 (5 bases). V was shortened by 4 bases and J by 6 bases, with 14 bases between the two germline ends. The CDR3 contains 13 residues. Germline lookup yields CDR1 SGHDT and CDR2 YYEEEE. CDR3 in amino acids: CASSPGSPGEQYF. CDR3 DNA: TGTGCCAGCAGCCCGGGATCTCCTGGCGAGCAGTACTTC.

The rearrangement uses TRBV19 and TRBJ2-1, with TRBD2 matching over 7 bases. The germline gives CDR1 LNHDA, CDR2 SQIVND (reference sequence). V shed 7 bases, J shed 5 bases, and the junction held 11 bases outside the gene matches. The CDR3 contains 15 residues. This CDR3 is CASTRAGPKNNEQFF. In DNA, the CDR3 is TGTGCCAGTACGAGAGCGGGGCCGAAGAACAATGAGCAGTTCTTC.

In DNA, the CDR3 is TGTGCCACCAGGCAGCGCCCGGGACTGGCTGGGAACACCGGGGAGCTGTTTTTT. It is translated as CATRQRPGLAGNTGELFF. The chain carries TRBV24-1 and TRBJ2-2; a possible D gene is TRBD2 (6 bases). CDR3 length: 18 residues. The V gene's germline CDR1 is KGHDR and CDR2 SFDVKD. Trimming took off 7 bases at V and 1 base at J, with 21 bases between the two ends.

The V gene is TRBV18, the J gene TRBJ1-5, with 10 bases aligning to TRBD1. This CDR3 spans 15 amino acids. Germline V gives CDR1 KGHSH, CDR2 LQKENI. The J segment lost 5 bases and the V segment lost 6 bases, leaving 7 bases of the junction unmatched. The CDR3 bases are TGTGCCAGCTCTCAGGACAGGGGGGCGTATCAGCCCCAGCATTTT. This codes for CASSQDRGAYQPQHF.

This chain connects TRBV7-9 to TRBJ2-1; D remains ambiguous. CDR3 length equals 17 residues. Trimming pared 5 bases from V and 0 bases from J, leaving 17 bases between. The germline CDR1 and CDR2 sequences are SEHNR and FQNEAQ (reference sequence). CDR3 nucleotides: TGTGCCAGCAGCCAAACGACCGTTTTCAGCTCCTACAATGAGCAGTTCTTC. This sequence encodes CASSQTTVFSSYNEQFF. The entire variable domain, with the rest obtained from reference TRBV7-9 and TRBJ2-1, is as follows: DTGVSQNPRHKITKRGQNVTFRCDPISEHNRLYWYRQTLGQGPEFLTYFQNEAQLEKSRLLSDRFSAERPKGSFSTLEIQRTEQGDSAMYLCASSQTTVFSSYNEQFFGPGTRLTVL.

The chain uses TRBV28 and TRBJ2-1; 10 bases fit TRBD1. Germline V gene sequence: CDR1 MDHEN, CDR2 SYDVKM. The CDR3 is 15 amino acids. J was trimmed by 4 bases and V by 7 bases; bases with no gene match: 7. In DNA, the CDR3 is TGTGCCAGCACCCGACAGGGGGCTCAATACAATGAGCAGTTCTTC. Residues: CASTRQGAQYNEQFF. The entire variable domain, with the rest obtained from reference TRBV28 and TRBJ2-1, is as follows: DVKVTQSSRYLVKRTGEKVFLECVQDMDHENMFWYRQDPGLGLRLIYFSYDVKMKEKGDIPEGYSVSREKKERFSLILESASTNQTSMYLCASTRQGAQYNEQFFGPGTRLTVL.

This chain links TRBV19 with TRBJ1-2; D ambiguous. CDR1 and CDR2 (germline): LNHDA, SQIVND (reference sequence). The CDR3 is 11 residues long. Trimming removed 6 bases at V and 4 bases at J, with 6 bases between. The chain's CDR3 is CASRLGYGYTF. For the CDR3, the DNA is TGTGCCAGTAGACTTGGCTATGGCTACACCTTC. The whole variable domain, filled in from reference TRBV19 and TRBJ1-2, reads DGGITQSPKYLFRKEGQNVTLSCEQNLNHDAMYWYRQDPGQGLRLIYYSQIVNDFQKGDIAEGYSVSREKKESFPLTVTSAQKNPTAFYLCASRLGYGYTFGSGTRLTVV.

There are a few counts of this clone. The V gene is TRBV5-6, the J gene TRBJ1-6, with D hard to call. The CDR3 is 12 residues long. Germline CDR1 reads SGHDT; CDR2 reads YYEEEE. V was shortened by 5 bases and J by 5 bases, with 5 bases between the two germline ends. The CDR3 loop is CASSIDNSPLHF. Written as DNA, the CDR3 is TGTGCCAGCAGTATAGATAATTCACCCCTCCACTTT. Variable domain in full (rest from reference TRBV5-6 and TRBJ1-6): DAGVTQSPTHLIKTRGQQVTLRCSPKSGHDTVSWYQQALGQGPQFIFQYYEEEERQRGNFPDRFSGHQFPNYSSELNVNALLLGDSALYLCASSIDNSPLHFGNGTRLTVT.

The J gene is TRBJ2-7, the V gene TRBV28; 7 bases are a match to TRBD2. J lost 6 bases, V lost 2 bases, and 10 bases had no gene match. This CDR3 region has 15 residues. Looked up from germline, CDR1 is MDHEN and CDR2 is SYDVKM. The CDR3 region is CASSLPGLSSSEQYF. Written as DNA, the CDR3 is TGTGCCAGCAGTTTACCGGGACTATCGAGTTCCGAGCAGTACTTC. Looking up the rest from reference TRBV28 and TRBJ2-7 gives the full variable domain: DVKVTQSSRYLVKRTGEKVFLECVQDMDHENMFWYRQDPGLGLRLIYFSYDVKMKEKGDIPEGYSVSREKKERFSLILESASTNQTSMYLCASSLPGLSSSEQYFGPGTRLTVT.

The V gene is TRBV6-5, the J gene TRBJ1-2; 8 bases map to TRBD1. V lost 4 bases, J lost 8 bases, and 12 bases stayed unmatched. Looked up from germline, CDR1 is MNHEY and CDR2 is SVGAGI. The CDR3 contains 15 residues. The CDR3, as DNA: TGTGCCAGCAGTTTCCCCAGGGGGCCGACGGAGGGCTACACCTTC. Its translation is CASSFPRGPTEGYTF.

The genes are TRBV27 and TRBJ1-2; D is possibly TRBD1 (6 bases). The CDR3 covers 13 residues. The germline V gene has CDR1 MNHEY and CDR2 SMNVEV (reference sequence). Trimming pared 5 bases from V and 8 bases from J, leaving 15 bases between. CDR3 sequence (DNA): TGTGCCAGCAGTCCCGGGCAGAGGGGGGGCTACACCTTC. It encodes CASSPGQRGGYTF.

This clone was found once. The rearrangement joins TRBV19 to TRBJ2-2; D is uncertain. With 1 base removed from V and 1 base from J, the gap between germline ends came to 7 bases. This CDR3 contains 15 residues. CDR1 and CDR2 from the germline V gene are LNHDA and SQIVND (reference sequence). CDR3 sequence (DNA): TGTGCCAGTAGTATAGGTGTTCGGAACACCGGGGAGCTGTTTTTT. Translation gives CASSIGVRNTGELFF. The full variable domain, its missing parts supplied by reference TRBV19 and TRBJ2-2, is DGGITQSPKYLFRKEGQNVTLSCEQNLNHDAMYWYRQDPGQGLRLIYYSQIVNDFQKGDIAEGYSVSREKKESFPLTVTSAQKNPTAFYLCASSIGVRNTGELFFGEGSRLTVL.